The rows below give T cell receptor beta chains drawn from one sample of a study of shared clonotypes between healthy human individuals. TCRdb keeps only in-frame clones here, not all; method: immunoSEQ multiplex PCR. The table has roughly 1,500,000 clones, approximately 98% seen once. Sequencing used naive CD4+ T cells sorted from blood. The receptors originated from a young man in good health. The CDR3 runs from the conserved cysteine through the conserved F or W. D genes are given only for firm matches. The size field is filled for only some rows; it gives once, few, many or a size class.

v_gene	j_gene	d_gene	abundance	CDR3aa	CDR3nt
TRBV19	TRBJ2-1	.	once	CASRLDNEQFF	TGTGCCAGTAGACTAGACAATGAGCAGTTCTTC
TRBV11-2	TRBJ2-7	.	.	CASSLVIPWLSYEQYF	TGTGCCAGCAGCTTAGTTATCCCCTGGTTGAGCTACGAGCAGTACTTC
TRBV5-4	TRBJ2-1	TRBD1	.	CVSSFSDRAGNEQFF	TGTGTCAGCAGCTTCTCGGACAGGGCGGGCAATGAGCAGTTCTTC
TRBV7-2	TRBJ1-4	.	.	CASSLGGASEKLFF	TGTGCCAGCAGCTTAGGAGGGGCCAGTGAAAAACTGTTTTTT
TRBV7-9	TRBJ2-7	TRBD2	once	CASSPGVAGPREQYF	TGTGCCAGCAGCCCCGGAGTAGCGGGGCCTCGCGAGCAGTACTTC
TRBV5-1	TRBJ2-1	.	.	CASSVTSMAFEQFF	TGCGCCAGCAGCGTAACTAGTATGGCATTTGAGCAGTTCTTC
TRBV10-3	TRBJ2-1	.	.	CAISESTAGGNGEQFF	TGTGCCATCAGTGAGTCGACGGCGGGCGGGAACGGTGAGCAGTTCTTC
TRBV29-1	TRBJ1-1	.	.	CSVVRPLAIEAFF	TGCAGCGTTGTTCGCCCCCTTGCCATTGAAGCTTTCTTT
TRBV5-1	TRBJ2-1	TRBD2	.	CASSATSGSSEQFF	TGCGCCAGCTCTGCGACTAGCGGGAGTTCTGAGCAGTTCTTC
TRBV2	TRBJ2-1	.	.	CASERRQFSYNEQFF	TGTGCCAGCGAACGTCGGCAGTTCTCCTACAATGAGCAGTTCTTC
TRBV5-4	TRBJ1-2	.	.	CASSFGRNYGYTF	TGTGCCAGCAGCTTTGGACGGAACTATGGCTACACCTTC
TRBV5-1	TRBJ1-1	.	.	CASSLAPGHALMNTEAFF	TGCGCCAGCAGCTTGGCCCCGGGACATGCGTTGATGAACACTGAAGCTTTCTTT
TRBV29-1	TRBJ1-2	.	.	CSGVGMDYGYTF	TGCAGCGGGGTGGGGATGGACTATGGCTACACCTTC
TRBV7-3	TRBJ2-5	TRBD1	.	CASSTGQGGQETQYF	TGTGCCAGCAGCACGGGACAGGGGGGTCAAGAGACCCAGTACTTC
TRBV19	TRBJ2-5	.	.	CASSIYPRGALQETQYF	TGTGCCAGTAGTATCTACCCCCGGGGCGCCCTCCAAGAGACCCAGTACTTC